The T cell receptor beta chain described here comes from a study of a mutant IDH1 vaccine in newly diagnosed glioma. For the study at large: Patients, over weeks 1, 3, 5, 7, 11, 15, 19 and 23, received a total of eight vaccinations. Vaccines began 4-6 weeks after radiotherapy alone, or with temozolomide cycles. Radiotherapy, temozolomide, or both had been given previously, and both were given to most.

The CDR3 has 15 residues. Germline assignment: CDR1 SGHTA and CDR2 FQGNSA. V lost 2 bases, J lost 4 bases, and 5 bases stayed unmatched. Time point noted: week 11, during vaccination. The vaccine gave 300 ug of a 20-mer mutant IDH1 peptide subcutaneously per dose. Sequenced by immunoSEQ multiplex PCR; TCRdb stores in-frame clones only, minus some. Of 120,000 or so clones in the sample, around 80% were seen once. Of note for this clone: Its target is not known.

Findings and caveats of the study: Roughly 93% of patients showed vaccine-induced immune responses across multiple MHC alleles.

Sequences were derived from PBMCs, sampled from a glioma patient whose treatment included an IDH1 peptide vaccine. V usage is TRBV7-2 and J usage is TRBJ2-1; 7 bases line up with TRBD2. The TCR was taken from a man aged 35 to 55 with glioma. The CDR3 loop reads CASSLSQRDYNEQFF. CDR3 bases: TGTGCCAGCAGCTTAAGCCAGCGGGATTACAATGAGCAGTTCTTC.